Each of the 28 T cell receptor beta chains below was sequenced from the same sample in a study of T cells after yellow fever vaccination (dated by TCRdb to the late 2010s). The library relied on 5' RACE. TCRdb lists the instrument as Illumina HiSeq 2500. TCRdb cleaned the public reads at Q25 with fastp, built clones with MiXCR and kept in-frame beta chains. Each entry is one CDR3 protein sequence, shown with its most common DNA and genes. Present in this sample are a few hundred thousand distinct CDR3 sequences, 8.1% of which were seen just once. Around 17% of the sample comes from the top ten. The treatment or condition label on this specimen signifies: live attenuated yellow fever vaccine strain. This material consisted of PBMCs, taken approximately 47 days after the first yellow fever vaccination. These receptors came from a young man who received the YFV17D yellow fever vaccine.

In its sample, this clonotype was seen many times. The genes are TRBV7-8 and TRBJ2-5, with 9 bases fitting TRBD2. CDR3 length: 21 residues. Germline V lookup: CDR1 SGHVS, CDR2 FQNEAQ. V lost 3 bases and J lost 4; bases outside the gene matches: 24. In DNA form, the CDR3 reads TGTGCCAGCAGCTTGGAGGCGACTAAGCGGGGGGCCCTGGAGGGGTCAGAGACCCAGTACTTC. Amino acids: CASSLEATKRGALEGSETQYF.

This CDR3 is CSVGGDQPQHF. The CDR3 DNA reads as TGCAGCGTTGGAGGTGATCAGCCCCAGCATTTT. The chain links TRBV29-1 to TRBJ1-5, with D unresolved. The CDR3 is made up of 11 amino acids. Per germline, CDR1 SQVTM and CDR2 ANQGSEA. V was shortened by 4 bases and J by 5 bases, with 6 bases between the two germline ends. The entire variable domain, with the rest obtained from reference TRBV29-1 and TRBJ1-5, is as follows: SAVISQKPSRDICQRGTSLTIQCQVDSQVTMMFWYRQQPGQSLTLIATANQGSEATYESGFVIDKFPISRPNLTFSTLTVSNMSPEDSSIYLCSVGGDQPQHFGDGTRLSIL.

The sample holds a few counts of this clonotype. The chain carries TRBV20-1 and TRBJ2-3, with D uncertain. This CDR3 has 14 residues. Germline V gives CDR1 DFQATT, CDR2 SNEGSKA (reference sequence). V was trimmed by 3 bases and J by 2 bases, leaving 12 bases between them. CDR3 sequence: CSASSDGNTDTQYF. CDR3 nucleotides: TGCAGTGCTAGCTCAGACGGAAACACAGATACGCAGTATTTT.

The V gene is TRBV27, the J gene TRBJ1-1; no clear D gene. Per the germline V gene, CDR1 is MNHEY and CDR2 is SMNVEV (reference sequence). The CDR3 consists of 14 residues. The germline V and J ends were trimmed by 3 bases and 6 bases, with 14 bases remaining between them. The CDR3 loop is CASSFRGHQAEAFF. CDR3 sequence (DNA): TGTGCCAGCAGTTTCCGAGGGCATCAGGCTGAAGCTTTCTTT.

This clonotype was observed a few times. The rearrangement links TRBV5-5 to TRBJ2-7; D perhaps matches TRBD1 (6 bases). The V and J ends lost 4 bases and 4 bases respectively, with 18 bases between them. The CDR3 is 15 residues long. CDR1 and CDR2 (germline): SGHKS, YYEKEE (reference sequence). CDR3 bases: TGTGCCAGCAGCCTTAAGACAGGATTCTTTTACGAGCAGTACTTC. It translates to CASSLKTGFFYEQYF.

The V and J genes are TRBV7-9 and TRBJ1-2; D remains ambiguous. Germline V lookup: CDR1 SEHNR, CDR2 FQNEAQ (reference sequence). V gave up 0 bases and J gave up 0 bases, with 8 bases separating them. This CDR3 has 15 amino acids. CDR3 sequence (DNA): TGTGCCAGCAGCTTAGCCTTGCGATCTAACTATGGCTACACCTTC. Translated, it gives CASSLALRSNYGYTF.

There are a few counts of this clonotype. The chain recombines TRBV5-1 with TRBJ1-3; a possible D gene is TRBD1 (5 bases). Between the trimmed V and J ends, which lost 4 bases and 4 bases, there was a span of 27 bases. The CDR3 covers 19 residues. CDR1 and CDR2 (germline): SGHRS, YFSETQ. The CDR3 loop is CASSATLSDSPRAGNTIYF. Written as DNA, the CDR3 is TGCGCCAGCAGCGCCACCCTTTCTGACAGCCCGCGGGCAGGAAACACCATATATTTT.

The sample holds one count of this clonotype. This chain uses TRBV20-1 with TRBJ1-4; possibly TRBD1 for D (5 bases). Deletions cut 3 bases from V and 4 bases from J, with 12 bases between. CDR1 and CDR2 from the germline V gene are DFQATT and SNEGSKA (reference sequence). The CDR3 spans 14 residues. CDR3 protein: CSARYQGSNEKLFF. Written as DNA, the CDR3 is TGCAGTGCTAGGTATCAGGGAAGTAATGAAAAACTGTTTTTT.

The chain uses TRBV19 and TRBJ2-7, with a weak D call TRBD1 (5 bases). V lost 4 bases and J lost 3, with 10 bases in between. The CDR3 consists of 13 residues. The germline V gene has CDR1 LNHDA and CDR2 SQIVND (reference sequence). The CDR3 reads CASSTRDLYEQYF. The CDR3 DNA is TGTGCCAGTAGTACCAGGGATCTCTACGAGCAGTACTTC.

With respect to this clonotype: This may come from a read error, since a much larger clone is one base off. The V gene is TRBV4-2, the J gene TRBJ2-3; 11 bases are shared with TRBD2. This CDR3 is built from 17 residues. CDR1 is LGHNA, CDR2 YNFKEQ, per germline. V lost 0 bases to trimming and J lost 5 bases; unmatched junction nucleotides: 7. CDR3 sequence: CASSQDRTSGGEDTQYF. CDR3 DNA: TGTGCCAGCAGCCAAGATCGAACTAGCGGGGGAGAAGATACGCAGTATTTT.

This clonotype was seen only a few times. The gene calls are TRBV12-3 or TRBV12-4 and TRBJ1-1, with 8 bases identical to TRBD1. J lost 12 bases, V lost 6 bases, and 9 bases had no gene match. The CDR3 contains 12 residues. The CDR3 protein is CASSSGQGGTFF. The CDR3 DNA is TGTGCCAGCAGCTCCGGACAGGGAGGAACTTTCTTT.

This clonotype was detected a few times. V and J are TRBV12-5 and TRBJ1-1; a weak D match, TRBD1 (6 bases). Trimming pared 6 bases from V and 7 bases from J, leaving 15 bases between. CDR1 is LGHNT and CDR2 is FRNRAP in the germline V gene. The CDR3 sequence is 13 residues long. CDR3 DNA sequence: TGTGCTAGTGGCGATCGGACAGCTCTTGAAGCTTTCTTT. It is translated as CASGDRTALEAFF.

The chain employs TRBV4-2 and TRBJ2-5; 16 bases are a match to TRBD2. V shed 1 base and J 5 bases; nucleotides not matched to a gene: 4. CDR1 LGHNA and CDR2 YNFKEQ come from the germline V gene. CDR3 length equals 17 residues. Here the CDR3 reads CASSQAGTSGGVETQYF. CDR3 nucleotides: TGTGCCAGCAGCCAAGCCGGGACTAGCGGGGGGGTGGAGACCCAGTACTTC.

In this sample, this clonotype turned up a few times. The V call is TRBV5-5, the J call TRBJ1-2, with D possibly being TRBD1 (5 bases). Trimming took 2 bases from V and 7 from J, leaving 12 bases between them. CDR1 is SGHKS and CDR2 is YYEKEE in the germline V gene (reference sequence). The CDR3 is made up of 13 amino acids. The CDR3 DNA reads as TGTGCCAGCAGCTTTGGGGGTCTTGGTGGCTACACCTTC. Translation gives CASSFGGLGGYTF.

This chain uses TRBV3-1 with TRBJ2-2; 7 bases are shared with TRBD2. The CDR3 extends over 15 amino acids. The V gene end was trimmed by 1 base and the J gene end by 3 bases; junction bases not matched to a gene: 2. The germline V gene has CDR1 LGHDT and CDR2 YNNKEL (reference sequence). The CDR3: CASSQASGDTGELFF. CDR3 nucleotide sequence: TGTGCCAGCAGCCAAGCTAGCGGAGACACCGGGGAGCTGTTTTTT.

This clonotype occurred a few times. The V call is TRBV9, the J call TRBJ2-3; D is unclear. Trimming left V 1 base short and J 0 bases short, with 9 bases between. This CDR3 is built from 15 residues. CDR1 SGDLS and CDR2 YYNGEE come from the germline V gene. In nucleotides, the CDR3 is TGTGCCAGCAGCGTAACCCCGGCTAGCACAGATACGCAGTATTTT. Translated, it gives CASSVTPASTDTQYF.

The table lists this clonotype with a few counts. The V call is TRBV28, the J call TRBJ2-5; 7 positions agree with TRBD2. Germline trimming cut 4 bases from V and 5 bases from J; bases unmatched to any gene: 7. The germline V gene encodes CDR1 MDHEN and CDR2 SYDVKM. This CDR3 has 14 amino acids. The CDR3 region has the DNA TGTGCCAGCAGTTCGGAGCGGGGCCGGGAGACCCAGTACTTC. Amino acids: CASSSERGRETQYF.

This clonotype has a handful of counts. This chain connects TRBV7-8 to TRBJ1-6; D perhaps matches TRBD1 (5 bases). The CDR3 is made up of 13 amino acids. Germline-derived CDR1 and CDR2 are SGHVS and FQNEAQ. V was cut by 3 bases and J by 9 bases, with 9 bases left in between. CDR3 sequence: CASSFQGSSPLHF. The CDR3 region has the DNA TGTGCCAGCAGCTTCCAGGGTTCTTCACCCCTCCACTTT.

This chain uses TRBV2 with TRBJ2-3; a weak D match, TRBD1 (6 bases). The CDR3 is 13 residues long. Germline lookup yields CDR1 SNHLY and CDR2 FYNNEI. Trimming left V 8 bases short and J 0 bases short, with 9 bases between. The CDR3 DNA follows: TGTGCCAGCGAGGGGGTTAGCACAGATACGCAGTATTTT. Encoded protein: CASEGVSTDTQYF.

At least ten counts were recorded for this clonotype. Here the CDR3 reads CASSPTGRGTEAFF. Written as DNA, the CDR3 is TGTGCCAGCAGCCCCACAGGGAGGGGGACTGAAGCTTTCTTT. The J gene is TRBJ1-1, the V gene TRBV7-3, with D possibly being TRBD1 (6 bases). The V end lost 5 bases, the J end lost 5 bases, and 15 bases lay between the germline ends. The CDR3 length is 14 residues. Germline CDR1 and CDR2: SGHTA and FQGTGA.

This clonotype was observed a handful of times. The rearrangement joins TRBV7-2 to TRBJ1-6, with 9 nucleotides matching TRBD1. The length of the CDR3 is 15 residues. Germline values: CDR1 SGHTA, CDR2 FQGNSA. J gave up 1 base and V 10 bases, and 5 bases lay outside the gene matches. CDR3 DNA sequence: TGTGCCACGGGACAGGGATTATCCTATAATTCACCCCTCCACTTT. It specifies CATGQGLSYNSPLHF.

This clonotype was observed a handful of times. The rearrangement uses TRBV4-2 and TRBJ2-3; 7 nucleotides match TRBD2. The CDR3 has 17 residues. From germline, CDR1 is LGHNA and CDR2 YNFKEQ. The ends lost 4 bases at V and 2 bases at J; junction bases unmatched: 12. The CDR3 protein is CASSRLFRDYPTDTQYF. The CDR3 DNA follows: TGTGCCAGCAGCCGACTATTCCGGGACTACCCCACAGATACGCAGTATTTT.

The table lists this clonotype with a count of one. A junction boundary mismatches the germline segment, possibly from a read error. The chain is built from TRBV5-1 and TRBJ2-6, with D perhaps matching TRBD1 (5 bases). There are 14 residues in the CDR3. Germline V gene data show CDR1 as SGHRS and CDR2 as YFSETQ. The CDR3 nucleotides are TGCGCCAGCAGCCCGGATACTGGGGCCAACGTCCAGACTTTC. It specifies CASSPDTGANVQTF.

This clonotype was observed a handful of times. This chain joins TRBV7-8 and TRBJ2-7, with a tentative D call TRBD2 (7 bases). V was shortened by 1 base and J by 6 bases, with 10 bases between the two germline ends. The CDR3 has 13 amino acids. Germline V lookup: CDR1 SGHVS, CDR2 FQNEAQ. CDR3 DNA: TGTGCCAGCAGCTTAGTGGCGGGGGCCGAGCAGTACTTC. Translated: CASSLVAGAEQYF. The whole variable domain, remainder taken from reference TRBV7-8 and TRBJ2-7, is GAGVSQSPRYKVAKRGQDVALRCDPISGHVSLFWYQQALGQGPEFLTYFQNEAQLDKSGLPSDRFFAERPEGSVSTLKIQRTQQEDSAVYLCASSLVAGAEQYFGPGTRLTVT.

This clonotype was recorded a few times. J is TRBJ2-2 and V is TRBV7-2; either TRBD1 or TRBD2 may fit D (5 bases each). The CDR3 has 16 amino acids. Germline V CDR1 and CDR2: SGHTA, FQGNSA. With 3 bases removed from V and 3 bases from J, the gap between germline ends came to 14 bases. The CDR3 spells CASSLESGTYTGELFF. In DNA, the CDR3 is TGTGCCAGCAGCTTGGAATCCGGGACCTACACCGGGGAGCTGTTTTTT.

CDR3 sequence reads: CASSLGDRLSEQFF. The CDR3 DNA reads as TGTGCCAGCAGCTTGGGTGACAGGCTGTCCGAGCAGTTCTTC. J is TRBJ2-1 and V is TRBV5-4; a possible D gene is TRBD1 (6 bases). V lost 0 bases to trimming and J lost 10 bases, with 14 bases between them. This CDR3 is 14 amino acids long. From germline, CDR1 is SGHNT and CDR2 YYREEE (reference sequence). Combining the CDR3 with reference TRBV5-4 and TRBJ2-1 gives the whole variable domain ETGVTQSPTHLIKTRGQQVTLRCSSQSGHNTVSWYQQALGQGPQFIFQYYREEENGRGNFPPRFSGLQFPNYSSELNVNALELDDSALYLCASSLGDRLSEQFFGPGTRLTVL.

The chain is built from TRBV7-2 and TRBJ1-5; D is uncertain. V lost 1 base, J lost 4 bases, and 11 bases lay in between. The CDR3 length is 15 residues. Germline V lookup: CDR1 SGHTA, CDR2 FQGNSA. The CDR3 DNA reads as TGTGCCAGCAGCTTAGGCTCCTCTTTTAATCAGCCCCAGCATTTT. Its translation: CASSLGSSFNQPQHF.

This clonotype was seen a few times. The rearrangement uses TRBV5-6 and TRBJ1-4, with 7 bases fitting TRBD1. V gave up 5 bases and J gave up 7 bases; unmatched junction bases: 8. CDR3 length: 14 residues. Per the germline V gene, CDR1 is SGHDT and CDR2 is YYEEEE. DNA for the CDR3: TGTGCCAGCAGGGCACAGGGGTCGAGTGAAAAACTGTTTTTT. Translation gives CASRAQGSSEKLFF. Combining the CDR3 with reference TRBV5-6 and TRBJ1-4 gives the whole variable domain DAGVTQSPTHLIKTRGQQVTLRCSPKSGHDTVSWYQQALGQGPQFIFQYYEEEERQRGNFPDRFSGHQFPNYSSELNVNALLLGDSALYLCASRAQGSSEKLFFGSGTQLSVL.